The next 18 T cell receptor beta chains were all read from a single sample in a study of OX40 agonist ivuxolimab in advanced cancers. The protocol was immunoSEQ multiplex PCR, while the TCRdb copy is restricted to in-frame clones and leaves out a portion. Altogether more than 40,000 clones are present, about 90% being singletons, with the ten largest covering 50% to 60%. This sample comprised CD4+ or CD8+ T cells sorted from blood, obtained in a trial of the OX40 agonist ivuxolimab. These receptors all stem from an adult with an advanced solid tumor such as melanoma, head and neck, liver or kidney cancer.

This chain joins TRBV28 and TRBJ1-2; TRBD1 might be the D (6 bases). Germline CDR1 reads MDHEN; CDR2 reads SYDVKM. The CDR3 spans 15 residues. V was clipped by 8 bases and J by 1 base, with 17 bases between them. The CDR3 reads CASVGAGTHNYGYTF. CDR3 in DNA: TGTGCCAGCGTTGGGGCAGGGACACATAACTATGGCTACACCTTC.

The chain has TRBV10-1 and TRBJ2-7; unclear D gene. V shed 0 bases and J shed 0 bases, with 6 bases lying between them. Germline V gene data show CDR1 as WNHNN and CDR2 as SYGVQD (reference sequence). This CDR3 comprises 14 residues. The CDR3 DNA follows: TGCGCCAGCAGTGAGTCGACCAGCTCCTACGAGCAGTACTTC. Protein: CASSESTSSYEQYF.

The CDR3 coding sequence is TGCGCCAGCAGCCAAGTTAGCGGGTCCTACAATGAGCAGTTCTTC. As protein: CASSQVSGSYNEQFF. The gene calls are TRBV4-1 and TRBJ2-1; TRBD2 aligns across 7 bases. Trimming at V came to 1 base and at J to 1 base, leaving 1 base not matched to a gene. This CDR3 region has 15 residues. Germline CDR1 reads MGHRA; CDR2 reads YSYEKL.

The chain couples TRBV4-2 to TRBJ1-6; TRBD1 matches 9 bases. CDR1 is LGHNA and CDR2 is YNFKEQ in the germline V gene. J lost 10 bases, V lost 4 bases, and 5 bases had no gene match. The CDR3 has 14 residues. The CDR3 region has the DNA TGTGCCAGCAGCCCGGGACAGGGAGGCTCACCCCTCCACTTT. Protein sequence: CASSPGQGGSPLHF.

Only one count was recorded for this clone. This chain links TRBV4-1 with TRBJ2-3; 7 nucleotides agree with TRBD2. Looked up from germline, CDR1 is MGHRA and CDR2 is YSYEKL. This CDR3 region has 17 residues. With 5 bases clipped from V and 3 bases from J, the junction kept 14 bases outside the gene matches. The CDR3 DNA reads TGCGCCAGCAGCGCTCAGGGACGGGGAGGGGCTACAGATACGCAGTATTTT. Protein product: CASSAQGRGGATDTQYF.

V usage is TRBV7-3 and J usage is TRBJ2-1; no firm D call. Germline loops: CDR1 SGHTA, CDR2 FQGTGA. Trimming left V 6 bases short and J 10 bases short, with 16 bases between. CDR3 length: 13 amino acids. This CDR3 reads CASSWALAEEQFF. CDR3 nucleotides: TGTGCCAGCAGTTGGGCCCTCGCGGAGGAGCAGTTCTTC.

The chain has TRBV2 and TRBJ2-4; TRBD2 aligns across 8 bases. From germline, CDR1 is SNHLY and CDR2 FYNNEI. The J segment lost 3 bases and the V segment lost 5 bases, leaving 6 bases of the junction unmatched. This CDR3 has 15 amino acids. In DNA form, the CDR3 reads TGTGCCAGCAGTCATCGGGCGGGAGGCAAAAACATTCAGTACTTC. It translates to CASSHRAGGKNIQYF.

This chain uses TRBV7-9 with TRBJ2-1; 11 positions match TRBD1. V was clipped by 5 bases and J by 5 bases; unmatched bases: 17. Germline V lookup: CDR1 SEHNR, CDR2 FQNEAQ (reference sequence). The CDR3 is made up of 19 amino acids. The CDR3 here is CASSTRTGGAARDNNEQFF. CDR3 in DNA: TGTGCCAGCAGCACACGGACAGGGGGCGCAGCCCGGGATAACAATGAGCAGTTCTTC.

This chain uses TRBV29-1 with TRBJ2-5, with TRBD1 matching over 8 bases. The J call is in doubt because the DNA end fits TRBJ2-7 better. CDR1 and CDR2 (germline): SQVTM, ANQGSEA. The CDR3 runs 13 residues. CDR3 protein: CSVPKLTGDEQYF. The CDR3 coding sequence is TGCAGCGTTCCGAAGTTGACAGGGGACGAGCAGTACTTC.

The CDR3 loop reads CASSEGGRETQYF. The CDR3 DNA reads TGTGCCAGCAGTGAAGGGGGTAGAGAGACCCAGTACTTC. The rearrangement uses TRBV6-1 and TRBJ2-5; D unresolved. The length of the CDR3 is 13 residues. Between the trimmed V and J ends, which lost 1 base and 4 bases, there was a span of 7 bases. Germline V gene lookup returns CDR1 MNHNS and CDR2 SASEGT.

The V call is TRBV29-1, the J call TRBJ2-5, with 10 bases identical to TRBD1. The J call may be mistaken, given a closer DNA end match to TRBJ2-7. The germline gives CDR1 SQVTM, CDR2 ANQGSEA. This CDR3 contains 14 residues. CDR3 sequence (DNA): TGCAGCGTTGGTGGGACAGGGGCCTCCTACGAGCAGTACTTC. Translated, it gives CSVGGTGASYEQYF.

V and J are TRBV5-4 and TRBJ1-1; D is undetermined. Germline values: CDR1 SGHNT, CDR2 YYREEE (reference sequence). Trimming stripped 6 bases from V and 0 bases from J, with 12 bases between. The CDR3 loop spans 14 amino acids. CDR3 in amino acids: CASNVNSMNTEAFF. CDR3 sequence (DNA): TGTGCCAGCAATGTGAACAGCATGAACACTGAAGCTTTCTTT.

The V and J genes are TRBV19 and TRBJ2-6, with a possible D match to TRBD1 (5 bases). This CDR3 is built from 16 residues. Germline values: CDR1 LNHDA, CDR2 SQIVND (reference sequence). V was cut by 0 bases and J by 1 base, with 7 bases left in between. The CDR3 region has the DNA TGTGCCAGTAGTATAGATCCAGGGTCTGGGGCCAACGTCCTGACTTTC. Its translation is CASSIDPGSGANVLTF. Based on the CDR3 plus reference TRBV19 and TRBJ2-6, the full variable domain is DGGITQSPKYLFRKEGQNVTLSCEQNLNHDAMYWYRQDPGQGLRLIYYSQIVNDFQKGDIAEGYSVSREKKESFPLTVTSAQKNPTAFYLCASSIDPGSGANVLTFGAGSRLTVL.

This chain joins TRBV4-3 and TRBJ2-1, with TRBD2 matching 13 bases. Germline V gene data show CDR1 as LGHNA and CDR2 as YSLEER. The CDR3 is 17 amino acids. Trimming at V came to 3 bases and at J to 4 bases, leaving 6 bases not matched to a gene. This CDR3 is CASSQERTSGGYNEQFF. The DNA for the CDR3 is TGCGCCAGCAGCCAGGAAAGGACTAGCGGGGGATACAATGAGCAGTTCTTC.

The chain uses TRBV6-6 and TRBJ1-4; D is undetermined. This CDR3 is 16 amino acids long. V was cut by 5 bases and J by 0 bases, with 13 bases left in between. The germline CDR1 and CDR2 sequences are MNHNY and SVGAGI (reference sequence). This chain's CDR3 is CASSGVLFATNEKLFF. CDR3 bases: TGTGCCAGCAGTGGGGTCCTGTTTGCAACTAATGAAAAACTGTTTTTT.

The chain employs TRBV7-2 and TRBJ2-5; perhaps TRBD1 as D (8 bases). The V end was cut by 0 bases, the J end by 2 bases, with 16 bases between. The length of the CDR3 is 17 residues. Per germline, CDR1 SGHTA and CDR2 FQGNSA. CDR3 sequence reads: CASSLAGQGGPQETQYF. The CDR3 nucleotides read TGTGCCAGCAGCTTAGCCGGACAGGGAGGGCCTCAAGAGACCCAGTACTTC.

The chain employs TRBV11-2 and TRBJ2-2, with D uncertain. Germline lookup yields CDR1 SGHAT and CDR2 FQNNGV. The CDR3 is 13 residues long. Trimming cost V 0 bases and J 2 bases, with 1 base left between them. CDR3 bases: TGTGCCAGCAGCTTAGATAACACCGGGGAGCTGTTTTTT. Translation gives CASSLDNTGELFF.

The V and J genes are TRBV29-1 and TRBJ2-1; 9 bases match TRBD1. Unmatched junction bases numbered 5, after V lost 2 bases and J lost 6 bases. The CDR3 runs 14 residues. The germline V gene has CDR1 SQVTM and CDR2 ANQGSEA. CDR3 DNA: TGCAGCGTTGAAAACAGGGGGCCGGTCAATGAGCAGTTCTTC. Translating it yields CSVENRGPVNEQFF.